The TCR beta chain under discussion was sequenced for a study of blood T cell repertoires in COVID-19. About the study: T cells, B-cell-depleted T cells, or PBMCs provided the cDNA or gDNA that served as material.

Sequenced by immunoSEQ multiplex PCR; TCRdb stores in-frame clones only, minus some. The sample contains about 160,000 clones, about 83% of which appear only once. Germline V gene data show CDR1 as MDHEN and CDR2 as SYDVKM. After removal of 3 bases from V and 5 bases from J, the junction contained 6 bases not matched to a gene. CDR3 length equals 14 residues. This sequence was found in a woman older than 75 with acute or convalescent COVID-19. The chain links TRBV28 to TRBJ2-7; 8 bases align to TRBD1. What was sequenced was peripheral blood. The CDR3 sequence is CASSLPQGADEQYF. The CDR3 DNA sequence: TGTGCCAGCAGTTTGCCTCAGGGGGCCGACGAGCAGTACTTC.